This T cell receptor beta chain was documented in a study of T-cell reconstitution after alpha-beta-depleted transplantation in children. The length of the CDR3 is 15 residues. Germline CDR1 is SEHNR and CDR2 is FQNEAQ (reference sequence). Trimming cost V 3 bases and J 8 bases; bases outside gene matches: 9. Study findings and constraints: Newly generated T cells supplied most T-cell counts and diversity one year post-transplant. About two months after transplant, alpha-beta T cells reportedly came from several hundred expanded graft clones.

Researchers prepared the TCRbeta library using unique molecular identifiers, the study reports. One entry per CDR3 protein, called by TCRdb with MiXCR from the PCR reads. The data contain about a million distinct CDR3 sequences, 25% to 30% of them singletons. This clonotype turned up a few times. Its specificity is unknown. Sequencing used PBMCs, mostly from graft donor cells, obtained 360 days after TCRalphabeta/CD19-depleted stem cell transplant. The source is a boy under two years old who had a stem cell transplant for SCID, so the T cells may come from the graft donor. The chain uses TRBV7-9 and TRBJ2-4, with 8 nucleotides matching TRBD2. The DNA of the CDR3 is TGTGCCAGCAGCTTTAGCGGGACCTCTTGGGACATTCAGTACTTC. Protein sequence: CASSFSGTSWDIQYF.